This is a list of T cell receptor beta chains from one sample in a study of blood T cells in healthy people across ages. TCRdb re-called the 5' RACE reads through MiXCR, storing one row per CDR3 protein. Seen here are 600,000 to 850,000 distinct CDR3 sequences, approximately 25% observed once, and the top ten hold 9.4%. This same sample was also part of a study on T cells of mothers and their children.

Sequencing was carried out using blood. The receptors were sampled from a boy aged 5 to 17 in good health. Both conserved end residues are part of each CDR3. Each record gives: clone size, V gene, J gene, CDR3 protein. Expanded clones get a size class; other rows say once, few or many, or leave the size out.

>.|TRBV7-6|TRBJ2-1
CASSPTQAGGTYNEQFF
>few|TRBV15|TRBJ1-2
CATSSPGTGKMDGYTF
>few|TRBV29-1|TRBJ1-4
CSVEWPGRNEKLFF
>.|TRBV12-3/TRBV12-4|TRBJ2-2
CASHSGGEAAGELFF
>few|TRBV7-3|TRBJ2-1
CASSPISGAYNEQFF
>.|TRBV9|TRBJ2-5
CASSETSGSLETQYF
>.|TRBV7-3|.
CASSLGAGPRYEQYF
>few|TRBV4-1|.
CASSAMSSGRYNEQFF
>.|TRBV20-1|TRBJ1-2
CSASTESYGYTF
>.|TRBV7-9|TRBJ2-7
CASSLVTSGISYEQYF
>.|TRBV2|TRBJ1-4
CASRAQGTNEKLLF
>few|TRBV12-3/TRBV12-4|TRBJ2-2
CASSSSSSGHTGELFF
>.|TRBV14|TRBJ2-1
CASSQGGIYTYNEQFF
>.|TRBV3-1|TRBJ1-2
CASSQEGLGRRGYTF
>.|TRBV7-3|TRBJ1-6
CASSLGSGEPLHF
>few|TRBV6-5|TRBJ2-7
CASRLLRDRGNEQCF
>.|TRBV28|TRBJ2-1
CASSFGLADNEQFF
>few|TRBV27|TRBJ2-2
CASSAGLSNTGELFF
>few|TRBV9|TRBJ2-1
CASSSRGLRSYNEQFF
>.|TRBV2|TRBJ1-5
CASSYDREDLQPQHF
>few|TRBV12-5|TRBJ2-1
CASGPDTYNEQFF
>few|TRBV3-1|TRBJ2-3
CASSREGGPTDTQYF
>.|TRBV7-9|TRBJ1-4
CASSFDRTANEKLFF
>few|TRBV3-1|.
CASSVRDYEQYF
>.|TRBV14|TRBJ1-1
CASSQDVGLNTEAFF
>.|TRBV7-2|TRBJ2-1
CASSLAGTGHNEQFF
>few|TRBV12-3/TRBV12-4|.
CASSLAGGQSPYEQYF
>few|TRBV13|.
CASSSRGWVSRYEQYF
>once|TRBV20-1|TRBJ2-4
CSAHTELAGEAGDKNIQYF